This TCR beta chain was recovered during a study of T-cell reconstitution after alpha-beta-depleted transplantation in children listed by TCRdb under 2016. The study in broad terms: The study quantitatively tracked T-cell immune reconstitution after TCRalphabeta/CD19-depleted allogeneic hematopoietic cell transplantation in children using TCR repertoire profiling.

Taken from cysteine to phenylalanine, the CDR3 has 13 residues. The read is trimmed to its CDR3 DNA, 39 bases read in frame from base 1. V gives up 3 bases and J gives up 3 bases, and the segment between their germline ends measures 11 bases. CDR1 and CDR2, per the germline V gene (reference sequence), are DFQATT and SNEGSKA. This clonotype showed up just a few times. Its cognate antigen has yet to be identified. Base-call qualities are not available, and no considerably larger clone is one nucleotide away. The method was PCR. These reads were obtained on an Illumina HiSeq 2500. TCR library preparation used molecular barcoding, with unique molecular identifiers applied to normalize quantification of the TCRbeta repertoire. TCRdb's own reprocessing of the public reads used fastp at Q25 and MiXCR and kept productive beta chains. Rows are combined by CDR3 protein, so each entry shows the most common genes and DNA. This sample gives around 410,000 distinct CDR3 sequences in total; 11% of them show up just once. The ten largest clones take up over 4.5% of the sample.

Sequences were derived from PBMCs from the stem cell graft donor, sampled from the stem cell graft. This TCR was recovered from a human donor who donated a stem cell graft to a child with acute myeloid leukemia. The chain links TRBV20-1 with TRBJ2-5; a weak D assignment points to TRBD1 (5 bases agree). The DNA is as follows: TGCAGTGCTAGGGTCAGGGCGAAAGAGACCCAGTACTTC. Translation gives CSARVRAKETQYF.